What follows are 18 T cell receptor beta chains derived from one specimen sequenced in a study of HIV-infected patients and healthy controls. Alpha and beta constant-region primers primed reverse transcription of around 550 ng RNA. Separate chain-specific third strand synthesis with multiplexing indices produced the alpha and beta libraries. TCRdb fed the 5' RACE reads into MiXCR, producing one record per CDR3 protein. The sample contains approximately 9,700 distinct CDR3 sequences, roughly 5% of which appear only once. All unsorted peripheral T cells were captured because whole blood was used without fractionation. This specimen was blood, taken before antiretroviral therapy. Receptors originate from an adult with HIV infection.

This clonotype was found a few times. The chain has TRBV7-6 and TRBJ2-5; D uncertain. Germline V gene data show CDR1 as SGHVS and CDR2 as FNYEAQ. This CDR3 is built from 13 residues. V lost 4 bases and J 6 bases, leaving 12 bases between the germline ends. The CDR3 spells CASSSLMEKTQYF. CDR3 nucleotide sequence: TGTGCCAGCAGCTCTCTTATGGAGAAGACCCAGTACTTC.

This clonotype was seen many times. The CDR3 DNA reads as TGTGCCAGCAGCTCCTCCCCACTGACGGATTACAATGAGCAGTTCTTC. Its protein is CASSSSPLTDYNEQFF. The J gene is TRBJ2-1, the V gene TRBV5-6; unclear D gene. The V and J ends lost 3 bases and 4 bases respectively, with 17 bases between them. Looked up from germline, CDR1 is SGHDT and CDR2 is YYEEEE. The CDR3 consists of 16 residues.

By share of the sample, this clonotype is medium-sized. The J gene is TRBJ2-4, the V gene TRBV28, with D unclear. The germline V gene encodes CDR1 MDHEN and CDR2 SYDVKM. Trimming left V 3 bases short and J 5 bases short, with 5 bases between. This CDR3 is 12 amino acids long. The CDR3 region is CASSFIQNIQYF. The CDR3 DNA is TGTGCCAGCAGTTTTATCCAAAACATTCAGTACTTC.

This clonotype counts as medium-sized (0.01 to 0.1%). This chain uses TRBV3-1 with TRBJ1-1; TRBD1 is a possible D gene (5 bases). V shed 5 bases and J shed 13 bases, with 14 bases lying between them. This CDR3 contains 11 residues. Germline V gene data show CDR1 as LGHDT and CDR2 as YNNKEL (reference sequence). Here the CDR3 DNA reads TGTGCCAGCAGCGGGGCGGGGTCGGTTTTCTTT. Its translation is CASSGAGSVFF.

By share of the sample, this clonotype is medium-sized. The V call is TRBV20-1, the J call TRBJ2-3; 7 bases are a match to TRBD2. Germline trimming cut 5 bases from V and 4 bases from J; bases unmatched to any gene: 3. Germline loops: CDR1 DFQATT, CDR2 SNEGSKA (reference sequence). This CDR3 is 12 amino acids long. For the CDR3, the DNA is TGCAGTGCTGGAACTAGCGCAGATACGCAGTATTTT. Translating gives CSAGTSADTQYF.

This clonotype has a count of ten or more. This chain connects TRBV6-5 to TRBJ1-6; D call uncertain. This CDR3 comprises 15 residues. Germline V gene sequence: CDR1 MNHEY, CDR2 SVGAGI. V was pared by 0 bases and J by 10 bases, with 13 bases between. CDR3: CASSYSGDIGSPLHF. The CDR3 DNA sequence: TGTGCCAGCAGTTACTCAGGAGACATTGGCTCACCCCTCCACTTT.

This clonotype was observed at least ten times. This sequence joins TRBV20-1 and TRBJ2-5; D is unresolved. This CDR3 region has 10 residues. CDR1 is DFQATT and CDR2 is SNEGSKA in the germline V gene (reference sequence). V shed 0 bases and J shed 9 bases, with 5 bases lying between them. The CDR3 reads CSARDGAQYF. The CDR3 nucleotides are TGCAGTGCTAGAGATGGAGCCCAGTACTTC.

By share of the sample, this clonotype is medium-sized (0.01 to 0.1%). The rearrangement joins TRBV7-6 to TRBJ2-1; 7 positions agree with TRBD2. CDR1 is SGHVS, CDR2 FNYEAQ, per germline. CDR3 length: 18 amino acids. V trimming: 2 bases; J trimming: 1 base; junction bases outside the gene matches: 11. DNA for the CDR3: TGTGCCAGCAGCTTAAATTACGGGGACTACCGATCCTACAATGAGCAGTTCTTC. As protein: CASSLNYGDYRSYNEQFF.

This clonotype came up a few times. The chain joins TRBV20-1 to TRBJ2-2; TRBD2 aligns across 7 bases. CDR1 DFQATT and CDR2 SNEGSKA come from the germline V gene (reference sequence). J lost 4 bases, V lost 5 bases, and 13 bases had no gene match. The CDR3 runs to 16 residues. CDR3 sequence (DNA): TGCAGTGCTTCCCCCCCGGGCGGGAGCTCCACCGGGGAGCTGTTTTTT. Translation gives CSASPPGGSSTGELFF.

This clonotype was seen many times. This chain uses TRBV7-4 with TRBJ2-3; D may be TRBD1 (5 bases). The V end was cut by 3 bases, the J end by 7 bases, with 8 bases between. This CDR3 contains 12 residues. The germline CDR1 and CDR2 sequences are SGHVT and SQSDAQ. The CDR3 loop is CASSLAGYTQYF. The DNA for the CDR3 is TGTGCCAGCAGCTTGGCAGGGTATACGCAGTATTTT.

This clonotype was detected ten times or more. This rearrangement joins TRBV7-9 to TRBJ1-1; D unresolved. This CDR3 region has 15 residues. Germline CDR1 is SEHNR and CDR2 is FQNEAQ (reference sequence). V was cut by 1 base and J by 1 base, with 10 bases left in between. Here the CDR3 reads CASSLVRRGNTEAFF. The CDR3 coding sequence is TGTGCCAGCAGCTTAGTAAGGAGAGGGAACACTGAAGCTTTCTTT.

By share, this clonotype counts as medium-sized. V is TRBV7-9 and J is TRBJ2-7, with 7 bases identical to TRBD2. The CDR3 has 17 residues. Trimming at V came to 5 bases and at J to 1 base, leaving 14 bases not matched to a gene. Germline V gives CDR1 SEHNR, CDR2 FQNEAQ (reference sequence). CDR3 bases: TGTGCCAGCAGCCCCCTCCTTGGGGGGGACCATTCCTACGAGCAGTACTTC. It encodes CASSPLLGGDHSYEQYF.

This clonotype is deemed medium-sized. The gene calls are TRBV7-2 and TRBJ2-1; D is undetermined. Germline lookup yields CDR1 SGHTA and CDR2 FQGNSA. V shed 1 base and J shed 1 base, with 8 bases lying between them. This CDR3 spans 15 amino acids. The CDR3 region is CASSLEGGSYNEQFF. As DNA, the CDR3 is TGTGCCAGCAGCTTAGAAGGTGGGTCCTACAATGAGCAGTTCTTC.

In this sample, this clonotype turned up many times. This sequence joins TRBV10-2 and TRBJ2-1; no firm D call. This CDR3 is 15 amino acids long. Per germline, CDR1 WSHSY and CDR2 SAAADI. V gave up 3 bases and J gave up 0 bases, with 9 bases separating them. For the CDR3, the DNA is TGCGCCAGCAGTGAAATCCGAAGCTCCTACAATGAGCAGTTCTTC. It translates to CASSEIRSSYNEQFF.

There are many counts of this clonotype. The gene calls are TRBV5-6 and TRBJ2-7; TRBD1 agrees at 10 bases. Germline CDR1 SGHDT, CDR2 YYEEEE. This CDR3 comprises 18 residues. V shed 3 bases, J shed 0 bases, and the junction held 12 bases outside the gene matches. CDR3 bases: TGTGCCAGCAGCTCCGAATCCGGGACAGGGGTGAGCTCCTACGAGCAGTACTTC. Its translation: CASSSESGTGVSSYEQYF.

This clonotype was recorded many times. The rearrangement links TRBV19 to TRBJ1-1, with D unclear. Germline CDR1 and CDR2: LNHDA and SQIVND (reference sequence). This CDR3 contains 17 residues. V was trimmed by 3 bases and J by 3 bases, leaving 20 bases between them. Here the CDR3 DNA reads TGTGCCAGTAGTATGGAAGGGCGGTTTCCTGGGGACACTGAAGCTTTCTTT. Its translation is CASSMEGRFPGDTEAFF.

This clonotype was recorded at least ten times. The chain carries TRBV20-1 and TRBJ2-7; 7 bases match TRBD1. Germline V CDR1 and CDR2: DFQATT, SNEGSKA (reference sequence). The length of the CDR3 is 14 residues. Germline trimming cut 5 bases from V and 0 bases from J; bases unmatched to any gene: 7. CDR3 loop: CSASTGAGSYEQYF. In DNA form, the CDR3 reads TGCAGTGCTTCTACAGGGGCCGGCTCCTACGAGCAGTACTTC.

Ten or more counts support this clonotype. The chain links TRBV5-4 to TRBJ2-1; tentative D call: TRBD1 (6 bases). Germline CDR1 and CDR2: SGHNT and YYREEE (reference sequence). This CDR3 has 13 amino acids. V was pared by 5 bases and J by 4 bases, with 10 bases between. In DNA, the CDR3 is TGTGCCAGCAGGGCGGACAGTTACAATGAGCAGTTCTTC. Translating it yields CASRADSYNEQFF. Complete variable domain (other parts from reference TRBV5-4 and TRBJ2-1): ETGVTQSPTHLIKTRGQQVTLRCSSQSGHNTVSWYQQALGQGPQFIFQYYREEENGRGNFPPRFSGLQFPNYSSELNVNALELDDSALYLCASRADSYNEQFFGPGTRLTVL.